Sequencing of this TCR beta chain was carried out in a study of cytomegalovirus exposure and HLA in healthy donors. Overall study findings and caveats: TCR beta V- and J-gene trimming was later associated with a missense DCLRE1C variant.

About this clone: Antigen unknown.

With 60 Vbeta and 13 Jbeta primers, the PCR was carried out. Clones were sequenced by immunoSEQ multiplex PCR, and TCRdb holds only the in-frame ones, with some missing. In total, the table holds under 150,000 clones. The V and J ends lost 1 base and 1 base respectively, with 9 bases between them. The CDR3 is 15 residues long. Germline V lookup: CDR1 LGHNA, CDR2 YNFKEQ. This chain joins TRBV4-2 and TRBJ2-3; a possible D gene is TRBD1 (6 bases). The sample comprised PBMCs. The TCR comes from a man in his forties in good health and CMV-seronegative. The CDR3 loop is CASSQGAGGTDTQYF. CDR3 sequence (DNA): TGTGCCAGCAGCCAAGGGGCAGGGGGCACAGATACGCAGTATTTT.